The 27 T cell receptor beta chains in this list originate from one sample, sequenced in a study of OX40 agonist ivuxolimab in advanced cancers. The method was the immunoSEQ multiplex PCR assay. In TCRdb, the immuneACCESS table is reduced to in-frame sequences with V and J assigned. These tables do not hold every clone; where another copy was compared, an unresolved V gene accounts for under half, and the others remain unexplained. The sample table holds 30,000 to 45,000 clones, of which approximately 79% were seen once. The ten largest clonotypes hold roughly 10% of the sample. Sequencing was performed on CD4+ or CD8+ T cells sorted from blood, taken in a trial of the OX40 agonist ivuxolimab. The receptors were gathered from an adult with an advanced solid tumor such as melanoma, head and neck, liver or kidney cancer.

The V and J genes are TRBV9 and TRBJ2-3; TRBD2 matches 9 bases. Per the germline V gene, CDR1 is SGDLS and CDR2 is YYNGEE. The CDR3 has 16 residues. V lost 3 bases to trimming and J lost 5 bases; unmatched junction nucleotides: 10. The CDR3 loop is CASSAPGGGALDTQYF. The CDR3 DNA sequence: TGTGCCAGCAGCGCTCCCGGCGGGGGGGCATTAGATACGCAGTATTTT.

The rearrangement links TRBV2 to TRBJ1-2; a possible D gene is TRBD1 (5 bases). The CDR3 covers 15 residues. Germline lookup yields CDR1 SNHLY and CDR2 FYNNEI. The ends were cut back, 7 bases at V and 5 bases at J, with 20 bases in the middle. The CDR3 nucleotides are TGTGCCAGCACTGTAAATCCAGGGCTTAGATATGGCTACACCTTC. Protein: CASTVNPGLRYGYTF. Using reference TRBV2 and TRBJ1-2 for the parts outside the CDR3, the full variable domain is EPEVTQTPSHQVTQMGQEVILRCVPISNHLYFYWYRQILGQKVEFLVSFYNNEISEKSEIFDDQFSVERPDGSNFTLKIRSTKLEDSAMYFCASTVNPGLRYGYTFGSGTRLTVV.

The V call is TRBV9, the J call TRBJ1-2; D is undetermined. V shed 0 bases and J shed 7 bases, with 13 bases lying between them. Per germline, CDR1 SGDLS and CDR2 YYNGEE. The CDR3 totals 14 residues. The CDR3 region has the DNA TGTGCCAGCAGCGTAGAAGTTCGGGGTTCTGGCTACACCTTC. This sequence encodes CASSVEVRGSGYTF.

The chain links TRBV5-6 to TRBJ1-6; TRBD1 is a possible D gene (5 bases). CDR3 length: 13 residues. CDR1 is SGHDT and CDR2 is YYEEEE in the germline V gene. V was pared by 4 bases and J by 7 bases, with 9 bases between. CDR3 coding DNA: TGTGCCAGCAGCGGGGCCTTGAATTCACCCCTCCACTTT. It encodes CASSGALNSPLHF.

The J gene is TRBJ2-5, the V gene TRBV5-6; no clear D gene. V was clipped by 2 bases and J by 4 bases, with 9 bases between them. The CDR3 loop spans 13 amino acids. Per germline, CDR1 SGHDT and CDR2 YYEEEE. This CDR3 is CASSLGSGETQYF. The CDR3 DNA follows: TGTGCCAGCAGCTTAGGATCCGGAGAGACCCAGTACTTC.

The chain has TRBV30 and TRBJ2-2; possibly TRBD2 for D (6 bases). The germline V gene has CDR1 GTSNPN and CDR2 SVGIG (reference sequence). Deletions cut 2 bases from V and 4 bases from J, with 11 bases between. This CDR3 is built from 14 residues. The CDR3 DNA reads TGTGCCTGGAGTAAGGGACTGCCCACCGGGGAGCTGTTTTTT. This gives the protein CAWSKGLPTGELFF.

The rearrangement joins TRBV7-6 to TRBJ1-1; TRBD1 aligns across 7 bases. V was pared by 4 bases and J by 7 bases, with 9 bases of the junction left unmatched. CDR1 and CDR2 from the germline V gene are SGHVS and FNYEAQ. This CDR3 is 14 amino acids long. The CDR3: CASSSTRGLGEAFF. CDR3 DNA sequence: TGTGCCAGCAGCTCCACTAGGGGGCTAGGTGAAGCTTTCTTT.

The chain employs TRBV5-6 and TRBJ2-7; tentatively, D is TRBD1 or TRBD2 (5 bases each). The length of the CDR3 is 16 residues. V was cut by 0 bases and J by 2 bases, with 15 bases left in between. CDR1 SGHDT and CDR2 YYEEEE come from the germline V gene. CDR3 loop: CASSLAVGDEPYEQYF. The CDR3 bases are TGTGCCAGCAGCTTGGCCGTGGGGGACGAACCCTACGAGCAGTACTTC.

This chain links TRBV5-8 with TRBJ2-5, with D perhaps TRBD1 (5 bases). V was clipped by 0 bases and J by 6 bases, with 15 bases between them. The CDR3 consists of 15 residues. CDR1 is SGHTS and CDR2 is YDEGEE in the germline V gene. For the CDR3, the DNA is TGTGCCAGCAGCTTGGGGGTATGGCAGGGAAAGACCCAGTACTTC. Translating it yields CASSLGVWQGKTQYF. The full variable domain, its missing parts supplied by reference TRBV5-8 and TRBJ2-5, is EAGVTQSPTHLIKTRGQQATLRCSPISGHTSVYWYQQALGLGLQFLLWYDEGEERNRGNFPPRFSGRQFPNYSSELNVNALELEDSALYLCASSLGVWQGKTQYFGPGTRLLVL.

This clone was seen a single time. The DNA of the CDR3 is TGTGCCAGCAGCTTGGTGGGAGGTTCCACGGATGGCTACACCTTC. Translating it yields CASSLVGGSTDGYTF. V usage is TRBV5-8 and J usage is TRBJ1-2, with D unclear. Germline V lookup: CDR1 SGHTS, CDR2 YDEGEE. CDR3 size: 15 residues. V was pared by 0 bases and J by 6 bases, with 15 bases between.

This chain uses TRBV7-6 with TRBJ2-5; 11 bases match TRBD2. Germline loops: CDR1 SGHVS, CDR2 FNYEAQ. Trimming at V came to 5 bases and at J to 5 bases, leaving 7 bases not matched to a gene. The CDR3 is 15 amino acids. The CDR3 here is CASSPRLAGRETQYF. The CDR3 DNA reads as TGTGCCAGCAGCCCCCGACTAGCGGGGAGGGAGACCCAGTACTTC.

CDR3 region: CASSLRSGGMYEQYF. DNA of the CDR3: TGTGCCAGCAGTTTGAGGTCAGGGGGTATGTACGAGCAGTACTTC. The chain is built from TRBV27 and TRBJ2-7, with TRBD1 matching over 7 bases. The CDR3 extends over 15 amino acids. V shed 3 bases and J 4 bases; nucleotides not matched to a gene: 9. Looked up from germline, CDR1 is MNHEY and CDR2 is SMNVEV (reference sequence).

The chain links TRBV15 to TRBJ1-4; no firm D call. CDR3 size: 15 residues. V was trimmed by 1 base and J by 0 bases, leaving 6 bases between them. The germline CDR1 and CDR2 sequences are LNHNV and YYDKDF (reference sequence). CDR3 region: CATSRGFATNEKLFF. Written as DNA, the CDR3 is TGTGCCACCAGCAGAGGTTTTGCAACTAATGAAAAACTGTTTTTT.

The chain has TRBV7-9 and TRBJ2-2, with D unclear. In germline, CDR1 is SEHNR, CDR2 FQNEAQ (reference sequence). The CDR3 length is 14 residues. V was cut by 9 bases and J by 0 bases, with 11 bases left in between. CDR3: CASQGEANTGELFF. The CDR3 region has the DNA TGTGCCAGTCAAGGCGAGGCGAACACCGGGGAGCTGTTTTTT. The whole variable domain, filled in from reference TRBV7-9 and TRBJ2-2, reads DTGVSQNPRHKITKRGQNVTFRCDPISEHNRLYWYRQTLGQGPEFLTYFQNEAQLEKSRLLSDRFSAERPKGSFSTLEIQRTEQGDSAMYLCASQGEANTGELFFGEGSRLTVL.

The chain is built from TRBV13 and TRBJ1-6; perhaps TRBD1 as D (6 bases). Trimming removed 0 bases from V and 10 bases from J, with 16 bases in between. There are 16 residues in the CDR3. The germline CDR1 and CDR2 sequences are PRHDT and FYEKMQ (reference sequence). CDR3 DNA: TGTGCCAGCAGCTTAGGAACTGGGGGGGCTGAGTCACCCCTCCACTTT. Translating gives CASSLGTGGAESPLHF.

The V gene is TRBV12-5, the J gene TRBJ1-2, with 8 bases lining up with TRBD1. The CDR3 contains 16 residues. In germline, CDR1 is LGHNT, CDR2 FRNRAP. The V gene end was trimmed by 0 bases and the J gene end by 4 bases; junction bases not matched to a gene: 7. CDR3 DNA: TGTGCTAGTGGTTTGGTAAGCCCCGGGACAGGCTATGGCTACACCTTC. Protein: CASGLVSPGTGYGYTF.

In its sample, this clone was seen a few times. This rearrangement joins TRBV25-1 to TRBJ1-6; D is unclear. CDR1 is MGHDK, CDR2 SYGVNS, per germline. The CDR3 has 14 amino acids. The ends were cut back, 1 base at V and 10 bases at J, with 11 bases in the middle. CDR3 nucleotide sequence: TGTGCCAGCAGTGAATCCTTCCTCATGTCACCCCTCCACTTT. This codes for CASSESFLMSPLHF.

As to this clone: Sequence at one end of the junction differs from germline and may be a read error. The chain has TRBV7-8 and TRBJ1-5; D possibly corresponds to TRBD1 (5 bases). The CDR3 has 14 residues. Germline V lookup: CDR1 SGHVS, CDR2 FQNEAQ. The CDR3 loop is CASRLGATNQPQHF. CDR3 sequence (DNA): TGTGCCAGCAGGTTAGGGGCGACCAATCAGCCCCAGCATTTT.

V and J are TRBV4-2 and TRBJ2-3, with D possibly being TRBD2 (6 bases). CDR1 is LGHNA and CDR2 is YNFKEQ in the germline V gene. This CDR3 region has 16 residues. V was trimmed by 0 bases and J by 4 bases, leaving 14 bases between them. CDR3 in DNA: TGTGCCAGCAGCCAAGATTCTCAGGGAGGTCCAGATACGCAGTATTTT. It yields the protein CASSQDSQGGPDTQYF.

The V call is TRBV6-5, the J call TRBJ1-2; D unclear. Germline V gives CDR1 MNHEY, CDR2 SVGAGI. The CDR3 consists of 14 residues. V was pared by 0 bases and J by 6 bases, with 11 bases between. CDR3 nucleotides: TGTGCCAGCAGTTACTCGTTTTCTTTAGATGGCTACACCTTC. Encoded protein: CASSYSFSLDGYTF.

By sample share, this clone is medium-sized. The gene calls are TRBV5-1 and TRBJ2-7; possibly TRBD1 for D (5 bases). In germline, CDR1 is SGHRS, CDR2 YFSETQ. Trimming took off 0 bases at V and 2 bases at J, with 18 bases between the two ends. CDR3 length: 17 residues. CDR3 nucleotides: TGCGCCAGCAGCTTGGGGGCCCTTGGGCAGGGCCCCTACGAGCAGTACTTC. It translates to CASSLGALGQGPYEQYF.

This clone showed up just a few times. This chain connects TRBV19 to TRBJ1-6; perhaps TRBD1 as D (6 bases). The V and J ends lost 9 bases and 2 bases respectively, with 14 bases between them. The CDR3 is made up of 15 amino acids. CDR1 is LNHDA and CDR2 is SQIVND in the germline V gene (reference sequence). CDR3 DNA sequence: TGTGCCAGCCTGAACAGGGAGGCCTATAATTCACCCCTCCACTTT. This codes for CASLNREAYNSPLHF.

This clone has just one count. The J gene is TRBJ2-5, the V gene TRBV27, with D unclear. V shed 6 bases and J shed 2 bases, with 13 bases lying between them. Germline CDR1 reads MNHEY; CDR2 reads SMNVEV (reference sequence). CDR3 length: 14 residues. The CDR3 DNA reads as TGTGCCAGCAGCCCTCGACCGACTCAAGAGACCCAGTACTTC. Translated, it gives CASSPRPTQETQYF.

CDR3 residues: CASSESETGLFGYEQYF. The CDR3 DNA is TGCGCCAGCAGTGAGTCGGAGACAGGGCTTTTTGGCTACGAGCAGTACTTC. The chain links TRBV10-2 to TRBJ2-7; 7 bases line up with TRBD1. The CDR3 covers 17 residues. V lost 0 bases to trimming and J lost 3 bases; unmatched junction nucleotides: 11. Germline CDR1 and CDR2: WSHSY and SAAADI.

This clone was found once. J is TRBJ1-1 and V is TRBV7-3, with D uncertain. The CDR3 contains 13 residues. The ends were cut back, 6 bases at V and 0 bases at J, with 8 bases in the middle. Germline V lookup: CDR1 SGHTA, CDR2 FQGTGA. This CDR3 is CASSPTVNTEAFF. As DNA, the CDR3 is TGTGCCAGCAGTCCGACGGTGAACACTGAAGCTTTCTTT.

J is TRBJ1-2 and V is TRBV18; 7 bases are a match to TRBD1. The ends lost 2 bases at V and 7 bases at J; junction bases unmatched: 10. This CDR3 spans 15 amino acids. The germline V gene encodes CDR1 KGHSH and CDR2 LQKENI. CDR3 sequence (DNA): TGTGCCAGCTCACCAGGGGAGGGGGCAGGTGGTGGCTACACCTTC. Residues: CASSPGEGAGGGYTF.

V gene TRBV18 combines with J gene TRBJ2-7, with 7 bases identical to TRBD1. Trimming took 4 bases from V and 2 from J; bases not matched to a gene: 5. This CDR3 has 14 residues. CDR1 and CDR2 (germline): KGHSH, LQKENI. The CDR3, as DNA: TGTGCCAGCTCACTATATGGGACAGCCTACGAGCAGTACTTC. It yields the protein CASSLYGTAYEQYF.